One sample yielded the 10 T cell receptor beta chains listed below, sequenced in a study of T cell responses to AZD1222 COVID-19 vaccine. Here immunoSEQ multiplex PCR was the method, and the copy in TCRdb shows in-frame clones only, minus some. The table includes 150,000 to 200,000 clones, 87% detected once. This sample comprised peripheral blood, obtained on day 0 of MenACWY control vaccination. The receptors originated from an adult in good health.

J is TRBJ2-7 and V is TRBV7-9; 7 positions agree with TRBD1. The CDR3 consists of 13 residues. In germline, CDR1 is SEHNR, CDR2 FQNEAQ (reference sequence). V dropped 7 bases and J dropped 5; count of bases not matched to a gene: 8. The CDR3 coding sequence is TGTGCCAGCACCCGACAGGGTAACAACGAGCAGTACTTC. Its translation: CASTRQGNNEQYF.

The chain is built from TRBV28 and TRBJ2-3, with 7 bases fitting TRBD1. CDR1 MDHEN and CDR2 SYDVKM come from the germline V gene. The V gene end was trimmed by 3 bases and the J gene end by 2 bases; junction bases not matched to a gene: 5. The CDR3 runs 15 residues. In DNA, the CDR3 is TGTGCCAGCAGTTTGAGGGGGCCCTACACAGATACGCAGTATTTT. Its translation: CASSLRGPYTDTQYF.

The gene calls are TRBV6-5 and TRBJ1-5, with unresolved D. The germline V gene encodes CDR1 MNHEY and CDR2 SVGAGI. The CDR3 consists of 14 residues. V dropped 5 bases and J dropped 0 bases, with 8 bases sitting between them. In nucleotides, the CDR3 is TGTGCCAGCAGTCGTCAGTATAGCAATCAGCCCCAGCATTTT. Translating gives CASSRQYSNQPQHF.

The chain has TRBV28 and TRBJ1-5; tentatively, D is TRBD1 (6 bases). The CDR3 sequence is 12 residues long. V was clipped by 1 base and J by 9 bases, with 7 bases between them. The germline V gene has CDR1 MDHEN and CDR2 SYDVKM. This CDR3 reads CASSLSGVPQHF. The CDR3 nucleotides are TGTGCCAGCAGTTTATCAGGGGTGCCCCAGCATTTT.

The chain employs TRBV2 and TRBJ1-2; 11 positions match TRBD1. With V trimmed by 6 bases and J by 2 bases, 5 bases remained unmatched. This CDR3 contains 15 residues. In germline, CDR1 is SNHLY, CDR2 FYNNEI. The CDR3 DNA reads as TGTGCCAGCAGGCCGGGACAGGGGGAAAACTATGGCTACACCTTC. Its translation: CASRPGQGENYGYTF.

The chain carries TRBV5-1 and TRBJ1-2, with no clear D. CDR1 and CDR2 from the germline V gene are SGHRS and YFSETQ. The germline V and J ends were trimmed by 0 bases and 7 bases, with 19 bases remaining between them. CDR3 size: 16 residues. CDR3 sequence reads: CASSLATNLRARGYTF. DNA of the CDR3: TGCGCCAGCAGCTTGGCGACAAACTTAAGGGCGCGTGGCTACACCTTC. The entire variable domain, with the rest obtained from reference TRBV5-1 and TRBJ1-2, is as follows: KAGVTQTPRYLIKTRGQQVTLSCSPISGHRSVSWYQQTPGQGLQFLFEYFSETQRNKGNFPGRFSGRQFSNSRSEMNVSTLELGDSALYLCASSLATNLRARGYTFGSGTRLTVV.

For the CDR3, the DNA is TGTGCCAGCAGCTTAGAGACCCCCGGTCGTACTGAAGCTTTCTTT. It codes for CASSLETPGRTEAFF. The chain couples TRBV11-2 to TRBJ1-1; no reliable D call. Germline values: CDR1 SGHAT, CDR2 FQNNGV. Trimming pared 0 bases from V and 5 bases from J, leaving 13 bases between. The CDR3 runs to 15 residues.

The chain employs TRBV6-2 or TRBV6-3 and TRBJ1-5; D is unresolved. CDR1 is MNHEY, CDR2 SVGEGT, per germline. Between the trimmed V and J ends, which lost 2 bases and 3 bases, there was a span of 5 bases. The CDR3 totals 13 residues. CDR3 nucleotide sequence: TGTGCCAGCAGTTACAGGGACAATCAGCCCCAGCATTTT. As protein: CASSYRDNQPQHF.

CDR3: CAIRRGNTEAFF. CDR3 DNA sequence: TGTGCCATCCGGCGGGGAAACACTGAAGCTTTCTTT. The chain has TRBV10-3 and TRBJ1-1; D gene unclear. Germline V gene lookup returns CDR1 ENHRY and CDR2 SYGVKD. The V gene lost 8 bases and the J gene lost 2 bases, with 9 bases spanning the gap. There are 12 residues in the CDR3.

This CDR3 is CAWSTPVRGTEAFF. CDR3 DNA: TGTGCCTGGAGTACCCCCGTCCGGGGGACTGAAGCTTTCTTT. The chain combines TRBV30 with TRBJ1-1; TRBD1 is a possible D gene (5 bases). The germline V gene encodes CDR1 GTSNPN and CDR2 SVGIG (reference sequence). The CDR3 is made up of 14 amino acids. Trimming removed 2 bases from V and 5 bases from J, with 15 bases in between.